This T cell receptor (beta chain) was retrieved from a study of T-cell memory formation after mild COVID-19. A single record per CDR3 protein comes from TCRdb applying MiXCR to the 5' RACE reads. The sample has about 170,000 distinct CDR3 sequences, 13% seen once. Deletions cut 2 bases from V and 6 bases from J, with 14 bases between. Germline V gene sequence: CDR1 SGHTA, CDR2 FQGTGA. CDR3 length equals 16 residues. Study-wide points: Mainly CM and EM harbored the contracting CD4+ clones; mainly EMRA harbored the CD8+ ones.

Turning to this clonotype: What it binds is not known.

The sample consisted of PBMCs or a T cell subset sorted from them (not recorded which). This receptor was identified in a man aged 18 to 29 who had mild COVID-19 (a few samples of this study predate the infection). Cell type and time point are not known. The V and J genes are TRBV7-3 and TRBJ1-6; perhaps TRBD1 as D (6 bases). The CDR3 sequence is CASSLLSPGANSPLHF. As DNA, the CDR3 is TGTGCCAGCAGCTTATTGTCCCCAGGGGCTAATTCACCCCTCCACTTT.